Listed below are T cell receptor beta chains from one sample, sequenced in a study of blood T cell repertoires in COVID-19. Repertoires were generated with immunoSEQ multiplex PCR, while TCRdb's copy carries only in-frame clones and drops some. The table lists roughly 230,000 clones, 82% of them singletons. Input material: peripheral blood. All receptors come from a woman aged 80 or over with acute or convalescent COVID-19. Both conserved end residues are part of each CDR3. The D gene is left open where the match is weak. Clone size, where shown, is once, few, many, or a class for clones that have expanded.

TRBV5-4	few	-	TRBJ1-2	CASSLESGGYYGYTF	TGTGCCAGCAGCTTGGAGTCTGGCGGATACTATGGCTACACCTTC
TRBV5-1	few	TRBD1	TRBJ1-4	CASSSGQGGEKLFF	TGCGCCAGCAGCTCCGGACAGGGTGGTGAAAAACTGTTTTTT
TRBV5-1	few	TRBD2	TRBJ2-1	CASSLALADYNEQFF	TGCGCCAGCAGCTTGGCCCTAGCGGATTACAATGAGCAGTTCTTC
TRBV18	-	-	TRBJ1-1	CASSRAGLNTEAFF	TGTGCCAGTTCCAGGGCAGGGCTGAACACTGAAGCTTTCTTT
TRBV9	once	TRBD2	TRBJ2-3	CASSVASGGADGGTQYF	TGTGCCAGCAGCGTAGCTAGCGGGGGGGCCGACGGGGGTACGCAGTATTTT
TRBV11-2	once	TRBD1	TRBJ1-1	CASSGGQTYTEAFF	TGTGCCAGCAGCGGGGGACAGACTTACACTGAAGCTTTCTTT
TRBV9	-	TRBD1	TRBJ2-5	CASSLGQVQETQYF	TGTGCCAGCAGCTTGGGACAGGTACAAGAGACCCAGTACTTC
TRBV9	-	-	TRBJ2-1	CASSVGGTYNEQFF	TGTGCCAGCAGCGTAGGGGGCACCTACAATGAGCAGTTCTTC
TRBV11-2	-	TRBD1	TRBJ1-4	CASSFSGTGPRTTNEKLFF	TGTGCCAGCAGCTTCTCCGGGACAGGGCCTCGTACAACTAATGAAAAACTGTTTTTT
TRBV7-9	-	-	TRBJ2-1	CASSLASLANEQFF	TGTGCCAGCAGCTTAGCTAGTTTAGCCAATGAGCAGTTCTTC
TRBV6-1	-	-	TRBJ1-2	CASSEYGQGLPYGYTF	TGTGCCAGCAGTGAATATGGGCAGGGGTTACCCTATGGCTACACCTTC
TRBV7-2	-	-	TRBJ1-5	CASSLAYRGQPQHF	TGTGCCAGCAGCTTGGCCTATCGGGGTCAGCCCCAGCATTTT
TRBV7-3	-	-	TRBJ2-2	CASSFGSGGELFF	TGTGCCAGCAGCTTTGGGTCGGGCGGGGAGCTGTTTTTT